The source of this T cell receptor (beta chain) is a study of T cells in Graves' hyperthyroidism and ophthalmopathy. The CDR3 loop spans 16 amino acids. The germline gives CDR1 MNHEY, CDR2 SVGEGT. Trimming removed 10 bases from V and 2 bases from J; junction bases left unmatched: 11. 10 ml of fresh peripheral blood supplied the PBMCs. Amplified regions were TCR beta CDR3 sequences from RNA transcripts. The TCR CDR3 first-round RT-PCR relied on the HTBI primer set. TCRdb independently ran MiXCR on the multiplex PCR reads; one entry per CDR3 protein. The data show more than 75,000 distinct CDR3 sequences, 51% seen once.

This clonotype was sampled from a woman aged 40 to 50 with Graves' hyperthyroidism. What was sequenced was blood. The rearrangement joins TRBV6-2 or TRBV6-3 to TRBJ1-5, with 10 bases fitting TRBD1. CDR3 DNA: TGTGCCACGATACACCGGGACAGGGGAGGCAATCAGCCCCAGCATTTT. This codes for CATIHRDRGGNQPQHF.